This T cell receptor beta chain comes out of a study of cytomegalovirus exposure and HLA in healthy donors. The PCR was carried out with 60 Vbeta primers and 13 Jbeta primers. TCRdb's copy holds only in-frame clones and misses some; the assay was immunoSEQ multiplex PCR. This table lists tens of thousands of clones. The V end lost 1 base, the J end lost 3 bases, and 12 bases lay between the germline ends. This CDR3 region has 15 residues. Germline-derived CDR1 and CDR2 are LNHDA and SQIVND (reference sequence). The rearrangement uses TRBV19 and TRBJ2-5, with D possibly TRBD2 on 5 matching bases. The source of this sequence is a woman aged 60 to 75 in good health and CMV-seronegative. Sequencing input: PBMCs. CDR3: CASSIVRAAKETQYF. Here the CDR3 DNA reads TGTGCCAGTAGTATAGTTCGAGCGGCCAAAGAGACCCAGTACTTC. Full variable domain (rest looked up from reference TRBV19 and TRBJ2-5): DGGITQSPKYLFRKEGQNVTLSCEQNLNHDAMYWYRQDPGQGLRLIYYSQIVNDFQKGDIAEGYSVSREKKESFPLTVTSAQKNPTAFYLCASSIVRAAKETQYFGPGTRLLVL.